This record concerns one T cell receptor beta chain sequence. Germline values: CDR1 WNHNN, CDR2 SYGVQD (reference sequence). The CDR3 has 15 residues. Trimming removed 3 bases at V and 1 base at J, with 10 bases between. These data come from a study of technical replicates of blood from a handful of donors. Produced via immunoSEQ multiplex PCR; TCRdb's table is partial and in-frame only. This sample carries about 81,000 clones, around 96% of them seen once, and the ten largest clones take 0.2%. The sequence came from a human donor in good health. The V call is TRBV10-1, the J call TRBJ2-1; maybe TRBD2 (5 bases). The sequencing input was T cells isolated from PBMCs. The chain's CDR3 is CASSDTGLSYNEQFF. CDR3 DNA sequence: TGCGCCAGCAGTGACACGGGGTTGTCCTACAATGAGCAGTTCTTC.